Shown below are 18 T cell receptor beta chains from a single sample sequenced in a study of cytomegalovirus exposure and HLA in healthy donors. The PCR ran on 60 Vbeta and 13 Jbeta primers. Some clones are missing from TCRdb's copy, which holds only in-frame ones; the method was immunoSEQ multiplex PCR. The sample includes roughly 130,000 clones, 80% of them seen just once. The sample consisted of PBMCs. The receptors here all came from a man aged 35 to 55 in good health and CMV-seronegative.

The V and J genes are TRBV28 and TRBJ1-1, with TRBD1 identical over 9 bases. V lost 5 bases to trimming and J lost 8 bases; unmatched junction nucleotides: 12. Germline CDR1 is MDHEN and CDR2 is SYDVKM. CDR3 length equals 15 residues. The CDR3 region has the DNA TGTGCCAGCAGTACCGGGACAGGGCTTTTGGGGGAAGCTTTCTTT. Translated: CASSTGTGLLGEAFF. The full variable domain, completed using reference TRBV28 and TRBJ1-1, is DVKVTQSSRYLVKRTGEKVFLECVQDMDHENMFWYRQDPGLGLRLIYFSYDVKMKEKGDIPEGYSVSREKKERFSLILESASTNQTSMYLCASSTGTGLLGEAFFGQGTRLTVV.

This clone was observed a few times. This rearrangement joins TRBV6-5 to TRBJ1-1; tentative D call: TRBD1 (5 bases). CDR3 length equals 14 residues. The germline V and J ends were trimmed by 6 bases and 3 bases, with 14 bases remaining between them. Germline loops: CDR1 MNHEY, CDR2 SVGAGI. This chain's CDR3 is CASSPPGGDTEAFF. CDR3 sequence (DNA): TGTGCCAGCAGCCCCCCCGGAGGGGACACTGAAGCTTTCTTT.

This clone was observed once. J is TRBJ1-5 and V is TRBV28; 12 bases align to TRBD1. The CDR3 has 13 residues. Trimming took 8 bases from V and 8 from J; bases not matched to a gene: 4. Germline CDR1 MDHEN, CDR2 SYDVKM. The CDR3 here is CASGDRGREPQHF. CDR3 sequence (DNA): TGTGCCAGCGGGGACAGGGGGCGGGAGCCCCAGCATTTT.

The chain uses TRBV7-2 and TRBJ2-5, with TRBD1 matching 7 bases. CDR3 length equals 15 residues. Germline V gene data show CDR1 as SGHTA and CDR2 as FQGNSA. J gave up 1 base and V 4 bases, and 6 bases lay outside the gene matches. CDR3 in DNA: TGTGCCAGCAGCTCCAGGGGACAGTCCCAAGAGACCCAGTACTTC. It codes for CASSSRGQSQETQYF.

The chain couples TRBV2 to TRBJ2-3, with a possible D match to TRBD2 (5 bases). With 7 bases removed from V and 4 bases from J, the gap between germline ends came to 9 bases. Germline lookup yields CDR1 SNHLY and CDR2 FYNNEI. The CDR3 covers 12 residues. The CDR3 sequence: CASTEGADTQYF. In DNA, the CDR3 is TGTGCCAGCACTGAGGGAGCAGATACGCAGTATTTT. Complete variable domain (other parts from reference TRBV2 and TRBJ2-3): EPEVTQTPSHQVTQMGQEVILRCVPISNHLYFYWYRQILGQKVEFLVSFYNNEISEKSEIFDDQFSVERPDGSNFTLKIRSTKLEDSAMYFCASTEGADTQYFGPGTRLTVL.

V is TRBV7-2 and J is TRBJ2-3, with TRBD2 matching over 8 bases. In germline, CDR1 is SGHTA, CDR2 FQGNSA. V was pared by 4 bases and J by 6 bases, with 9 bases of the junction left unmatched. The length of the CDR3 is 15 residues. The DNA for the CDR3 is TGTGCCAGCAGCTCTCTCAGCGGGGGCGTGGATACGCAGTATTTT. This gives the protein CASSSLSGGVDTQYF.

The CDR3 sequence: CASSSMGSINEKLFF. The CDR3 DNA reads as TGTGCCAGCAGCTCTATGGGCAGCATAAATGAAAAACTGTTTTTT. The V call is TRBV7-2, the J call TRBJ1-4; D gene uncertain. Per germline, CDR1 SGHTA and CDR2 FQGNSA. V lost 4 bases, J lost 5 bases, and 14 bases lay in between. This CDR3 is built from 15 residues. Complete variable domain (other parts from reference TRBV7-2 and TRBJ1-4): GAGVSQSPSNKVTEKGKDVELRCDPISGHTALYWYRQSLGQGLEFLIYFQGNSAPDKSGLPSDRFSAERTGGSVSTLTIQRTQQEDSAVYLCASSSMGSINEKLFFGSGTQLSVL.

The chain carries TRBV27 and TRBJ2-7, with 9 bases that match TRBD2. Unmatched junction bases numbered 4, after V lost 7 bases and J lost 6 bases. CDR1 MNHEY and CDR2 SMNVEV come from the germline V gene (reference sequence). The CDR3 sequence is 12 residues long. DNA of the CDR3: TGTGCCAGCAAGGGACTAGCCAGCGAGCAGTACGTC. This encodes CASKGLASEQYV.

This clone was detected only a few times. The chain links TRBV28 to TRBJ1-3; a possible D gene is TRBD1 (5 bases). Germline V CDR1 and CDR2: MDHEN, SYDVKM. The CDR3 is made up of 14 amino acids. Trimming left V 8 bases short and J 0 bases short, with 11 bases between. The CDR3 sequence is CASGVGLSGNTIYF. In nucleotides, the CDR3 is TGTGCCAGCGGGGTGGGGCTCTCTGGAAACACCATATATTTT. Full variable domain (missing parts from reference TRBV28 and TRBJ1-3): DVKVTQSSRYLVKRTGEKVFLECVQDMDHENMFWYRQDPGLGLRLIYFSYDVKMKEKGDIPEGYSVSREKKERFSLILESASTNQTSMYLCASGVGLSGNTIYFGEGSWLTVV.

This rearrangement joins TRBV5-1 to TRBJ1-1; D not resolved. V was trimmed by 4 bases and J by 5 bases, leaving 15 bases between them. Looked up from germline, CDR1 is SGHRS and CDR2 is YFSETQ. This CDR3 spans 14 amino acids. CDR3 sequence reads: CASSRDGEGTEAFF. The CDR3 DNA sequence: TGCGCCAGCAGCCGGGATGGGGAGGGAACTGAAGCTTTCTTT.

The CDR3 bases are TGTGCCAGCAGCGCCCGTCTAGCGGGAGGCTCTGGGGCCAACGTCCTGACTTTC. It translates to CASSARLAGGSGANVLTF. The chain couples TRBV9 to TRBJ2-6, with TRBD2 identical over 11 bases. V dropped 3 bases and J dropped 0; count of bases not matched to a gene: 5. Germline CDR1 is SGDLS and CDR2 is YYNGEE. The CDR3 is 18 residues long.

Here the CDR3 reads CASSLSRLAGFFDPGELFF. As DNA, the CDR3 is TGTGCCAGCAGCTTAAGTCGGTTAGCGGGGTTTTTCGATCCCGGGGAGCTGTTTTTT. The V gene is TRBV7-9, the J gene TRBJ2-2; 8 nucleotides agree with TRBD2. CDR1 is SEHNR, CDR2 FQNEAQ, per germline (reference sequence). V shed 2 bases and J 6 bases; nucleotides not matched to a gene: 17. The CDR3 consists of 19 residues.

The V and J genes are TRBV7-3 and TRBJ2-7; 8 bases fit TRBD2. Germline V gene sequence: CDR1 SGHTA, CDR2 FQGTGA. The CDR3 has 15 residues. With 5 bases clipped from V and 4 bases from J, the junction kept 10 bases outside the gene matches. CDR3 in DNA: TGTGCCAGCAGCCAAGCAGTAGCGGGATCTTACGAGCAGTACTTC. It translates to CASSQAVAGSYEQYF.

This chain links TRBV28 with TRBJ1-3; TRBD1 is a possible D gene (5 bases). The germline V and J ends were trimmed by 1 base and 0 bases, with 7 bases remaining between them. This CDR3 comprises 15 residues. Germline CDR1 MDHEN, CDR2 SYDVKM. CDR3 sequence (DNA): TGTGCCAGCAGTTTATCAGGGTCCTCTGGAAACACCATATATTTT. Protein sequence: CASSLSGSSGNTIYF.

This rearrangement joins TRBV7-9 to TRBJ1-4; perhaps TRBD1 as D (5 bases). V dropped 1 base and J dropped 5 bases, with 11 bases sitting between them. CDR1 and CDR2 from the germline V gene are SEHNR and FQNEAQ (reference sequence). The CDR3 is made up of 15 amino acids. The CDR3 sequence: CASSLGGRTNEKLFF. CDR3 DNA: TGTGCCAGCAGCTTAGGGGGCAGGACAAATGAAAAACTGTTTTTT. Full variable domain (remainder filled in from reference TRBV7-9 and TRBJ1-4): DTGVSQNPRHKITKRGQNVTFRCDPISEHNRLYWYRQTLGQGPEFLTYFQNEAQLEKSRLLSDRFSAERPKGSFSTLEIQRTEQGDSAMYLCASSLGGRTNEKLFFGSGTQLSVL.

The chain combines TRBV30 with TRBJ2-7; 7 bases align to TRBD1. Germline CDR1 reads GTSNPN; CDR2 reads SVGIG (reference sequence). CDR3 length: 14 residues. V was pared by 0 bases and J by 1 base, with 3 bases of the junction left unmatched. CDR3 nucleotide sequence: TGTGCCTGGAGTGTAAGCAGGGGGTCCTACGAGCAGTACTTC. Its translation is CAWSVSRGSYEQYF.

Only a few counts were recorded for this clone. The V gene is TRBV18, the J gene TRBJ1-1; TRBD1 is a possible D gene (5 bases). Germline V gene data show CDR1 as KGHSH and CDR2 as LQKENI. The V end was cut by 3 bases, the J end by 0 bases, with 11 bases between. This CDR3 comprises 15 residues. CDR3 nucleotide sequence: TGTGCCAGCTCACCGGGGCCACGGATGAACACTGAAGCTTTCTTT. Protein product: CASSPGPRMNTEAFF. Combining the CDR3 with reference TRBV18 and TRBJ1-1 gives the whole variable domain NAGVMQNPRHLVRRRGQEARLRCSPMKGHSHVYWYRQLPEEGLKFMVYLQKENIIDESGMPKERFSAEFPKEGPSILRIQQVVRGDSAAYFCASSPGPRMNTEAFFGQGTRLTVV.

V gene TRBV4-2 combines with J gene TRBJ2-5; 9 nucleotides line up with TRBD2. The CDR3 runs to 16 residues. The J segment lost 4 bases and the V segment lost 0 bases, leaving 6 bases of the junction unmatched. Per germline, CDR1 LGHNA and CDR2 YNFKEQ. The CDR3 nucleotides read TGTGCCAGCAGCCAAGATGGAGGGACTAGCAGAGAGACCCAGTACTTC. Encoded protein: CASSQDGGTSRETQYF.